Presented here are 25 T cell receptor beta chains from one specimen sequenced in a study of early T cells in non-severe SARS-CoV-2 infection. TCRdb passed the 5' RACE reads through MiXCR, listing each CDR3 protein once. This table has under 60,000 distinct CDR3 sequences, 8.7% appearing once. The starting material was whole blood, obtained at baseline. Source of these receptors: an adult who was a healthcare worker with PCR-confirmed SARS-CoV-2 infection or an uninfected control (not recorded which).

There are many counts of this clonotype. The gene calls are TRBV20-1 and TRBJ1-1, with TRBD1 matching 8 bases. CDR3 length: 13 residues. V shed 6 bases and J 6 bases; nucleotides not matched to a gene: 9. Germline V gene lookup returns CDR1 DFQATT and CDR2 SNEGSKA (reference sequence). CDR3 nucleotide sequence: TGCAGTGCCACTCAGGGGGCGCGGGCTGAAGCTTTCTTT. The encoded protein is CSATQGARAEAFF.

This clonotype occurred a few times. The chain combines TRBV12-3 or TRBV12-4 with TRBJ2-7; no clear D gene. The CDR3 is 12 residues long. Trimming left V 6 bases short and J 5 bases short, with 11 bases between. The CDR3 region is CASSIRWDEQYF. The CDR3 DNA sequence: TGTGCCAGCAGCATTAGATGGGACGAGCAGTACTTC.

This chain connects TRBV5-4 to TRBJ2-3; no clear D. The CDR3 totals 15 residues. The ends were cut back, 4 bases at V and 0 bases at J, with 12 bases in the middle. CDR1 is SGHNT, CDR2 YYREEE, per germline (reference sequence). CDR3 loop: CASSHWVGSTDTQYF. DNA for the CDR3: TGTGCCAGCAGCCACTGGGTAGGGAGCACAGATACGCAGTATTTT.

The chain links TRBV24-1 to TRBJ2-7, with 7 bases lining up with TRBD1. The CDR3 covers 16 residues. Germline V gene data show CDR1 as KGHDR and CDR2 as SFDVKD. V shed 2 bases and J 1 base; nucleotides not matched to a gene: 7. In DNA, the CDR3 is TGTGCCACCAGTGATTCCCTCCGGACAGGTTCCTACGAGCAGTACTTC. It encodes CATSDSLRTGSYEQYF.

This clonotype was recorded a few times. The genes are TRBV7-8 and TRBJ2-2; 9 bases are shared with TRBD2. The CDR3 contains 16 residues. Germline-derived CDR1 and CDR2 are SGHVS and FQNEAQ. J was trimmed by 7 bases and V by 6 bases; bases with no gene match: 12. CDR3 nucleotides: TGTGCCAGCAGGGATGGACTAGCGAGGGATGGCGGGGAGCTGTTTTTT. This encodes CASRDGLARDGGELFF.

This clonotype was counted at least ten times. The chain couples TRBV29-1 to TRBJ2-7, with 8 bases lining up with TRBD1. The V and J ends lost 5 bases and 6 bases, in that order; junction bases with no gene match: 6. From germline, CDR1 is SQVTM and CDR2 ANQGSEA. The CDR3 runs 12 residues. The CDR3 here is CSVRTGRGEQYF. In DNA, the CDR3 is TGCAGCGTTAGGACAGGGCGAGGCGAGCAGTACTTC.

The chain has TRBV7-9 and TRBJ1-2; TRBD1 might be the D (5 bases). The CDR3 sequence is 14 residues long. The germline V gene encodes CDR1 SEHNR and CDR2 FQNEAQ (reference sequence). Trimming removed 5 bases from V and 5 bases from J, with 15 bases in between. CDR3 amino acids: CASSAQGAEYGYTF. CDR3 DNA sequence: TGTGCCAGCAGCGCCCAAGGGGCCGAATATGGCTACACCTTC.

The sample holds a few counts of this clonotype. The chain uses TRBV13 and TRBJ2-2, with D possibly TRBD2 on 6 matching bases. This CDR3 region has 14 residues. V was pared by 5 bases and J by 4 bases, with 11 bases between. In germline, CDR1 is PRHDT, CDR2 FYEKMQ (reference sequence). CDR3 sequence reads: CASSRDFPTGELFF. CDR3 in DNA: TGTGCCAGCAGCCGGGACTTTCCCACCGGGGAGCTGTTTTTT.

Ten or more counts support this clonotype. The chain is built from TRBV19 and TRBJ2-7; D may match TRBD1 or TRBD2 (5 bases each). The CDR3 spans 14 residues. CDR1 is LNHDA and CDR2 is SQIVND in the germline V gene (reference sequence). V lost 8 bases to trimming and J lost 6 bases, with 20 bases between them. In DNA, the CDR3 is TGTGCCAGTCGACCGGGACCTGCATCCAGCGAGCAGTACTTC. Protein sequence: CASRPGPASSEQYF.

This clonotype was seen only a few times. The chain recombines TRBV3-1 with TRBJ2-3; D may be TRBD1 (5 bases). CDR1 and CDR2 (germline): LGHDT, YNNKEL (reference sequence). Trimming pared 3 bases from V and 7 bases from J, leaving 8 bases between. This CDR3 is built from 12 residues. The CDR3 spells CASSHSGNTQYF. DNA of the CDR3: TGTGCCAGCAGCCATTCAGGGAATACGCAGTATTTT.

This clonotype has only a few counts. The chain is built from TRBV7-6 and TRBJ2-3, with a tentative D call TRBD2 (6 bases). This CDR3 spans 18 amino acids. Germline CDR1 is SGHVS and CDR2 is FNYEAQ. V gave up 1 base and J gave up 0 bases, with 17 bases separating them. The CDR3 nucleotides read TGTGCCAGCAGCTTAGACTTACCGGTTGGAGGGAGCACAGATACGCAGTATTTT. Translated, it gives CASSLDLPVGGSTDTQYF.

The rearrangement uses TRBV5-6 and TRBJ2-7; D remains unclear. Germline lookup yields CDR1 SGHDT and CDR2 YYEEEE. CDR3 length: 14 amino acids. Between the trimmed V and J ends, which lost 0 bases and 5 bases, there was a span of 12 bases. The CDR3 coding sequence is TGTGCCAGCAGCTTGGTTCGGGTACGGGACGAGCAGTACTTC. Amino acids: CASSLVRVRDEQYF.

The chain employs TRBV4-1 and TRBJ2-6; 8 bases are a match to TRBD2. V trimming: 4 bases; J trimming: 0 bases; junction bases outside the gene matches: 5. Germline V gene lookup returns CDR1 MGHRA and CDR2 YSYEKL. The CDR3 length is 17 residues. Here the CDR3 reads CASSPRGGLSGANVLTF. Written as DNA, the CDR3 is TGCGCCAGCAGCCCCCGCGGGGGGCTCTCTGGGGCCAACGTCCTGACTTTC.

This clonotype was observed at least ten times. The rearrangement links TRBV11-1 to TRBJ2-1; no definite D call. Germline CDR1 is SGHAT and CDR2 is FQDESV (reference sequence). The CDR3 spans 11 residues. Trimming cost V 5 bases and J 10 bases, with 9 bases left between them. The DNA for the CDR3 is TGTGCCAGCAGCCCAAACTTAGAGCAGTTCTTC. This codes for CASSPNLEQFF.

This clonotype has at least ten counts. The CDR3 loop reads CASSLRQGALHF. The CDR3 DNA sequence: TGTGCCAGCAGCTTAAGGCAGGGGGCCCTCCACTTT. The rearrangement joins TRBV11-1 to TRBJ1-6; 7 bases agree with TRBD1. V trimming: 2 bases; J trimming: 14 bases; junction bases outside the gene matches: 3. This CDR3 comprises 12 residues. From germline, CDR1 is SGHAT and CDR2 FQDESV (reference sequence).

The chain employs TRBV24-1 and TRBJ2-1; 8 nucleotides agree with TRBD1. This CDR3 has 15 residues. Trimming removed 0 bases from V and 10 bases from J; junction bases left unmatched: 7. Germline V gene lookup returns CDR1 KGHDR and CDR2 SFDVKD. CDR3 residues: CATSDLGPGQGEQFF. The DNA for the CDR3 is TGTGCCACCAGTGATTTGGGACCTGGACAGGGAGAGCAGTTCTTC.

The chain combines TRBV29-1 with TRBJ2-7; D is perhaps TRBD1 (6 bases). Trimming pared 2 bases from V and 4 bases from J, leaving 9 bases between. Germline loops: CDR1 SQVTM, CDR2 ANQGSEA. This CDR3 is 12 amino acids long. The CDR3 DNA is TGCAGCGTTGAACTCAGGGGTTACGAGCAGTACTTC. As protein: CSVELRGYEQYF.

This clonotype occurred a few times. This chain uses TRBV7-9 with TRBJ2-1, with D possibly TRBD2 on 5 matching bases. Trimming took 2 bases from V and 9 from J, leaving 11 bases between them. CDR3 length equals 13 residues. CDR1 and CDR2 (germline): SEHNR, FQNEAQ (reference sequence). In nucleotides, the CDR3 is TGTGCCAGCAGCTTAATCCGGGATGGTGAGCAGTTCTTC. Translated: CASSLIRDGEQFF.

In its sample, this clonotype was seen many times. The rearrangement links TRBV29-1 to TRBJ2-1; 14 bases agree with TRBD2. There are 14 residues in the CDR3. The germline V gene encodes CDR1 SQVTM and CDR2 ANQGSEA. Trimming took 7 bases from V and 6 from J; bases not matched to a gene: 5. The CDR3 here is CSGSGTSGSNEQFF. The CDR3 DNA follows: TGCAGCGGCTCCGGGACTAGCGGGAGCAATGAGCAGTTCTTC.

This clonotype was seen a handful of times. The chain joins TRBV29-1 to TRBJ2-1, with D uncertain. There are 12 residues in the CDR3. The germline gives CDR1 SQVTM, CDR2 ANQGSEA. Trimming pared 0 bases from V and 6 bases from J, leaving 6 bases between. CDR3 amino acids: CSVEEASNEQFF. For the CDR3, the DNA is TGCAGCGTTGAAGAAGCGAGCAATGAGCAGTTCTTC.

At least ten counts were recorded for this clonotype. The chain combines TRBV9 with TRBJ2-2, with 8 bases lining up with TRBD1. The length of the CDR3 is 13 residues. V shed 10 bases, J shed 3 bases, and the junction held 5 bases outside the gene matches. Germline-derived CDR1 and CDR2 are SGDLS and YYNGEE. CDR3 in amino acids: CAGATGDTGELFF. CDR3 DNA sequence: TGTGCCGGAGCGACAGGGGACACCGGGGAGCTGTTTTTT. Full variable domain (rest looked up from reference TRBV9 and TRBJ2-2): DSGVTQTPKHLITATGQRVTLRCSPRSGDLSVYWYQQSLDQGLQFLIQYYNGEERAKGNILERFSAQQFPDLHSELNLSSLELGDSALYFCAGATGDTGELFFGEGSRLTVL.

Only a few counts were recorded for this clonotype. An end of the junction does not agree with germline; a read error may underlie this. V usage is TRBV4-2 and J usage is TRBJ2-7; D is possibly TRBD1 or TRBD2 (5 bases each). The CDR3 is 17 amino acids. Germline V CDR1 and CDR2: LGHNA, YNFKEQ. Here the CDR3 DNA reads TGTGCCAGCAGCCAAGAGGGGACGGGGCCCCTCTCCCACGAGCAGTACTTC. Translated, it gives CASSQEGTGPLSHEQYF.

The CDR3 here is CASSMRAGAYNEQFF. The DNA for the CDR3 is TGTGCCAGTAGTATGAGGGCAGGGGCCTACAATGAGCAGTTCTTC. This chain joins TRBV19 and TRBJ2-1, with D tentatively TRBD1 (6 bases). The CDR3 is made up of 15 amino acids. V lost 3 bases and J 2 bases, leaving 11 bases between the germline ends. CDR1 and CDR2 (germline): LNHDA, SQIVND (reference sequence).

This clonotype was seen repeatedly, ten times or more. The chain couples TRBV6-6 to TRBJ2-1, with 7 bases identical to TRBD1. The CDR3 has 15 amino acids. V was pared by 2 bases and J by 2 bases, with 3 bases of the junction left unmatched. The germline V gene has CDR1 MNHNY and CDR2 SVGAGI (reference sequence). The DNA for the CDR3 is TGTGCCAGCAGTTACCCGCAGGGGGCCTACAATGAGCAGTTCTTC. Translated: CASSYPQGAYNEQFF.

This clonotype occurred many times. J is TRBJ2-1 and V is TRBV9, with 9 bases matching TRBD2. V was clipped by 0 bases and J by 6 bases; unmatched bases: 7. Germline CDR1 reads SGDLS; CDR2 reads YYNGEE. This CDR3 spans 16 amino acids. The CDR3 DNA sequence: TGTGCCAGCAGCGTAGTGGCAACTAGCGGGCCCAATGAGCAGTTCTTC. Translated: CASSVVATSGPNEQFF.